Listed here are 27 T cell receptor beta chains from one sample, sequenced in a study of shared clonotypes between healthy human individuals (dated by TCRdb to the early 2020s). Libraries were built with the immunoSEQ multiplex PCR assay. This immuneACCESS table, as held by TCRdb, lists in-frame sequences with V and J called but not all clones. Of the missing ones, under half trace to an unresolved V gene in checked studies; the others have no known cause. For this sample there are a few million clones; approximately 95% appear just once. Of the sample, about 0.39% falls within the top ten clones. The sample was naive CD4+ T cells from PBMCs. The cell subset or site label here, explained by the study, means: CD45RA+ positively selected. These receptor sequences come from a man younger than 35 in good health. Some clones in this sample may be carry-over from other donors' samples.

The rearrangement links TRBV19 to TRBJ1-2; 8 positions match TRBD1. Germline values: CDR1 LNHDA, CDR2 SQIVND (reference sequence). V trimming: 9 bases; J trimming: 5 bases; junction bases outside the gene matches: 11. The CDR3 spans 14 residues. CDR3 in DNA: TGTGCCAGCCACCGTGGCGGGACAGGTTATGGCTACACCTTC. This codes for CASHRGGTGYGYTF.

J is TRBJ1-1 and V is TRBV10-3, with TRBD1 as a possible D gene (5 bases). This CDR3 spans 13 amino acids. Trimming cost V 7 bases and J 4 bases, with 13 bases left between them. CDR1 and CDR2 from the germline V gene are ENHRY and SYGVKD. The CDR3 coding sequence is TGTGCCATCACGCCGGGGGGGAGCACTGAAGCTTTCTTT. It specifies CAITPGGSTEAFF.

The chain links TRBV11-2 to TRBJ2-4; D unresolved. Germline CDR1 SGHAT, CDR2 FQNNGV. V lost 4 bases, J lost 7 bases, and 11 bases lay in between. The CDR3 has 13 amino acids. The CDR3 sequence is CASSSRVENIQYF. CDR3 sequence (DNA): TGTGCCAGCAGCTCTAGGGTCGAGAACATTCAGTACTTC. Based on the CDR3 plus reference TRBV11-2 and TRBJ2-4, the full variable domain is EAGVAQSPRYKIIEKRQSVAFWCNPISGHATLYWYQQILGQGPKLLIQFQNNGVVDDSQLPKDRFSAERLKGVDSTLKIQPAKLEDSAVYLCASSSRVENIQYFGAGTRLSVL.

The chain links TRBV28 to TRBJ2-5; tentative D call: TRBD2 (7 bases). The CDR3 consists of 15 residues. Germline assignment: CDR1 MDHEN and CDR2 SYDVKM. V was trimmed by 3 bases and J by 4 bases, leaving 15 bases between them. The CDR3 reads CASSFAGEGVETQYF. The CDR3 DNA reads TGTGCCAGCAGTTTCGCAGGGGAGGGGGTAGAGACCCAGTACTTC.

The chain couples TRBV5-4 to TRBJ2-6; 9 bases map to TRBD1. This CDR3 is built from 20 residues. V shed 1 base and J 4 bases; nucleotides not matched to a gene: 15. Germline loops: CDR1 SGHNT, CDR2 YYREEE (reference sequence). The CDR3 protein is CASSLQGRGQGPSGANVLTF. The CDR3 DNA sequence: TGTGCCAGCAGCTTGCAAGGGAGGGGACAGGGACCTTCGGGGGCCAACGTCCTGACTTTC.

CDR3 coding DNA: TGTGCCAGCAGCGCACAGGGCCCTACCACGTATTTT. The encoded protein is CASSAQGPTTYF. The chain combines TRBV7-8 with TRBJ1-3, with D maybe TRBD1 (6 bases). Germline V lookup: CDR1 SGHVS, CDR2 FQNEAQ. V was clipped by 5 bases and J by 16 bases, with 18 bases between them. The CDR3 has 12 amino acids.

The chain recombines TRBV6-4 with TRBJ2-1; weak D call: TRBD2 (5 bases). Germline-derived CDR1 and CDR2 are MRHNA and SNTAGT. This CDR3 has 13 residues. V lost 5 bases, J lost 15 bases, and 20 bases lay in between. CDR3 DNA: TGTGCCAGCAGTAGCGGCGGGTCTACCCGTCTGTTCTTC. This translates into CASSSGGSTRLFF.

This chain uses TRBV7-3 with TRBJ2-1; the D is unclear. The germline gives CDR1 SGHTA, CDR2 FQGTGA. Trimming stripped 5 bases from V and 7 bases from J, with 21 bases between. CDR3 size: 16 residues. CDR3 loop: CASSLRARSLPNEQFF. As DNA, the CDR3 is TGTGCCAGCAGCCTCCGGGCTAGATCCCTTCCTAATGAGCAGTTCTTC. The full variable domain, completed using reference TRBV7-3 and TRBJ2-1, is GAGVSQTPSNKVTEKGKYVELRCDPISGHTALYWYRQSLGQGPEFLIYFQGTGAADDSGLPNDRFFAVRPEGSVSTLKIQRTERGDSAVYLCASSLRARSLPNEQFFGPGTRLTVL.

The chain couples TRBV27 to TRBJ1-1, with D possibly being TRBD1 (5 bases). V lost 3 bases, J lost 1 base, and 12 bases lay in between. CDR1 MNHEY and CDR2 SMNVEV come from the germline V gene (reference sequence). The CDR3 runs to 15 residues. The CDR3 loop is CASSLLDTRNTEAFF. The CDR3 bases are TGTGCCAGCAGTTTGTTGGACACTCGGAACACTGAAGCTTTCTTT.

J is TRBJ2-1 and V is TRBV5-4; the match to TRBD2 covers 9 bases. Germline lookup yields CDR1 SGHNT and CDR2 YYREEE (reference sequence). The CDR3 has 15 amino acids. With V trimmed by 3 bases and J by 5 bases, 6 bases remained unmatched. The CDR3 here is CASSSRTSENNEQFF. The DNA for the CDR3 is TGTGCCAGCAGCTCACGGACTAGCGAGAACAATGAGCAGTTCTTC.

This chain connects TRBV18 to TRBJ2-1; D gene unclear. The germline gives CDR1 KGHSH, CDR2 LQKENI. The length of the CDR3 is 13 residues. Deletions cut 3 bases from V and 8 bases from J, with 11 bases between. CDR3 sequence (DNA): TGTGCCAGCTCACCCCCGTCCATCGATGAGCAGTTCTTC. This gives the protein CASSPPSIDEQFF.

The rearrangement uses TRBV5-1 and TRBJ2-5, with D tentatively TRBD1 (6 bases). The CDR3 is made up of 14 amino acids. Trimming removed 4 bases at V and 1 base at J, with 11 bases between. In germline, CDR1 is SGHRS, CDR2 YFSETQ. The CDR3 nucleotides are TGCGCCAGCAGCGGGGGCGCTTTCCAAGAGACCCAGTACTTC. As protein: CASSGGAFQETQYF.

V usage is TRBV19 and J usage is TRBJ2-1; 11 bases align to TRBD1. CDR3 length: 18 residues. V was pared by 0 bases and J by 9 bases, with 13 bases of the junction left unmatched. Germline V gene sequence: CDR1 LNHDA, CDR2 SQIVND (reference sequence). CDR3 sequence: CASSIDLVGQGVRVEQFF. CDR3 nucleotides: TGTGCCAGTAGTATAGATCTTGTGGGACAGGGGGTGAGGGTTGAGCAGTTCTTC.

This chain links TRBV28 with TRBJ1-3; tentative D call: TRBD1 (6 bases). This CDR3 spans 15 amino acids. V shed 6 bases and J shed 3 bases, with 15 bases lying between them. Looked up from germline, CDR1 is MDHEN and CDR2 is SYDVKM. Written as DNA, the CDR3 is TGTGCCAGCAGAGGAGGACAGCTAGGTGGAAACACCATATATTTT. Protein product: CASRGGQLGGNTIYF.

This clone was recorded once. This sequence joins TRBV7-6 and TRBJ2-1; tentatively, D is TRBD2 (6 bases). Trimming removed 5 bases from V and 4 bases from J, with 15 bases in between. Germline V gives CDR1 SGHVS, CDR2 FNYEAQ. The CDR3 totals 15 residues. The CDR3 nucleotides read TGTGCCAGCAGCCCGGGACTGCAGGGTTACAATGAGCAGTTCTTC. Translated: CASSPGLQGYNEQFF.

CDR3 nucleotides: TGTGCCAGCAGCGTACAGGGGGCGGTCCAAGAGACCCAGTACTTC. It specifies CASSVQGAVQETQYF. The chain carries TRBV7-2 and TRBJ2-5; 9 nucleotides match TRBD1. This CDR3 spans 15 amino acids. V was clipped by 5 bases and J by 1 base; unmatched bases: 5. Germline values: CDR1 SGHTA, CDR2 FQGNSA.

The J gene is TRBJ2-7, the V gene TRBV28, with 7 bases fitting TRBD1. Germline V gene lookup returns CDR1 MDHEN and CDR2 SYDVKM. The CDR3 loop spans 14 amino acids. Losses at the gene ends were 6 bases for V and 0 bases for J; bases not matched to a gene: 5. For the CDR3, the DNA is TGTGCCAGCAGCGGGACAGCCACCTCCTACGAGCAGTACTTC. Its translation is CASSGTATSYEQYF.

The chain is built from TRBV11-2 and TRBJ1-2; D is possibly TRBD1 (5 bases). This CDR3 has 15 amino acids. Looked up from germline, CDR1 is SGHAT and CDR2 is FQNNGV. V lost 7 bases and J lost 5, with 20 bases in between. CDR3 DNA: TGTGCCAGCATGCCCTGGACTGGGGAGGGGTATGGCTACACCTTC. Encoded protein: CASMPWTGEGYGYTF.

This chain connects TRBV20-1 to TRBJ2-5; 7 bases align to TRBD2. The end of the DNA aligns better with TRBJ2-7, so the J call may be wrong. Germline lookup yields CDR1 DFQATT and CDR2 SNEGSKA (reference sequence). The length of the CDR3 is 11 residues. CDR3 DNA sequence: TGCAGTGCTGGGACTAAGAGCGAGCAGTACTTC. Protein: CSAGTKSEQYF.

The chain is built from TRBV7-3 and TRBJ1-1; D gene uncertain. Deletions cut 5 bases from V and 4 bases from J, with 14 bases between. The CDR3 length is 14 residues. The germline V gene encodes CDR1 SGHTA and CDR2 FQGTGA. In nucleotides, the CDR3 is TGTGCCAGCAGCCCCATCCCCCTCGGCACTGAAGCTTTCTTT. It encodes CASSPIPLGTEAFF.

This sequence joins TRBV7-3 and TRBJ2-2, with D perhaps assigned TRBD1 or TRBD2 (5 bases each). The length of the CDR3 is 14 residues. Deletions cut 2 bases from V and 7 bases from J, with 11 bases between. CDR1 is SGHTA, CDR2 FQGTGA, per germline. CDR3 region: CASSLGRGVGELFF. CDR3 bases: TGTGCCAGCAGCTTAGGAAGGGGAGTCGGGGAGCTGTTTTTT. The full variable domain, in which reference TRBV7-3 and TRBJ2-2 provide the parts outside the CDR3, is GAGVSQTPSNKVTEKGKYVELRCDPISGHTALYWYRQSLGQGPEFLIYFQGTGAADDSGLPNDRFFAVRPEGSVSTLKIQRTERGDSAVYLCASSLGRGVGELFFGEGSRLTVL.

The rearrangement links TRBV5-5 to TRBJ1-4, with TRBD1 matching 10 bases. CDR1 and CDR2 (germline): SGHKS, YYEKEE (reference sequence). With V trimmed by 0 bases and J by 10 bases, 9 bases remained unmatched. This CDR3 comprises 16 residues. CDR3 DNA: TGTGCCAGCAGCTTGGCCTGGGGGGACAGGGGTGGAAAACTGTTTTTT. Translated: CASSLAWGDRGGKLFF.

The rearrangement joins TRBV4-3 to TRBJ2-7, with TRBD1 as a possible D gene (5 bases). Germline values: CDR1 LGHNA, CDR2 YSLEER. This CDR3 region has 16 residues. V dropped 0 bases and J dropped 6 bases, with 18 bases sitting between them. The DNA for the CDR3 is TGCGCCAGCAGCCAAGAATTACGACAGAGTGCCCGCGAGCAGTACTTC. It specifies CASSQELRQSAREQYF.

The chain carries TRBV6-5 and TRBJ2-3; D is undetermined. There are 15 residues in the CDR3. Germline-derived CDR1 and CDR2 are MNHEY and SVGAGI. V was cut by 0 bases and J by 3 bases, with 10 bases left in between. The DNA for the CDR3 is TGTGCCAGCAGTTACTCCAACCAAGGGACAGATACGCAGTATTTT. Translating gives CASSYSNQGTDTQYF.

The chain has TRBV18 and TRBJ1-4; D is perhaps TRBD1 (6 bases). The V end was cut by 3 bases, the J end by 2 bases, with 16 bases between. The CDR3 is 17 amino acids. Germline-derived CDR1 and CDR2 are KGHSH and LQKENI. CDR3 in DNA: TGTGCCAGCTCACCCCTCACCCGGACAGCCACTAATGAAAAACTGTTTTTT. It encodes CASSPLTRTATNEKLFF.

This rearrangement joins TRBV5-1 to TRBJ1-1; D is undetermined. From germline, CDR1 is SGHRS and CDR2 YFSETQ. V lost 0 bases to trimming and J lost 5 bases, with 8 bases between them. The CDR3 contains 13 residues. CDR3 loop: CASSLGMGTEAFF. CDR3 sequence (DNA): TGCGCCAGCAGCTTGGGGATGGGGACTGAAGCTTTCTTT.

This sequence joins TRBV5-1 and TRBJ2-7, with 8 bases that match TRBD2. CDR1 and CDR2 (germline): SGHRS, YFSETQ. The CDR3 is 14 residues long. V lost 4 bases and J lost 1; bases outside the gene matches: 4. The CDR3 protein is CASSALAESYEQYF. The CDR3 DNA sequence: TGCGCCAGCAGCGCACTAGCGGAGTCCTACGAGCAGTACTTC.